These 9 T cell receptor beta chains were all obtained from the same sample, sequenced in a study of blood T cell repertoires in COVID-19. Using immunoSEQ multiplex PCR, the repertoire was profiled, and TCRdb retains in-frame clones only, with some absent. The sample has more than 250,000 clones, roughly 80% seen once. The sequenced sample was PBMCs or T cells enriched from blood (not recorded which). Receptors originate from a man aged 40-49 years who had been exposed to COVID-19.

V gene TRBV27 combines with J gene TRBJ1-4; D is possibly TRBD1 (6 bases). Germline V lookup: CDR1 MNHEY, CDR2 SMNVEV (reference sequence). The CDR3 has 13 residues. The germline V and J ends were trimmed by 6 bases and 7 bases, with 12 bases remaining between them. CDR3 loop: CASRPDSAEKLFF. CDR3 coding DNA: TGTGCCAGCAGGCCGGACAGCGCTGAAAAACTGTTTTTT.

The chain couples TRBV24-1 to TRBJ2-1, with D perhaps TRBD2 (6 bases). This CDR3 has 13 amino acids. V dropped 10 bases and J dropped 4 bases, with 13 bases sitting between them. The germline CDR1 and CDR2 sequences are KGHDR and SFDVKD. The CDR3 sequence is CATDSGGYNEQFF. Written as DNA, the CDR3 is TGTGCCACGGATAGCGGTGGATACAATGAGCAGTTCTTC.

The V and J genes are TRBV7-2 and TRBJ1-3, with 8 bases lining up with TRBD1. CDR1 and CDR2 from the germline V gene are SGHTA and FQGNSA. The CDR3 sequence is 18 residues long. The V and J ends lost 5 bases and 2 bases, in that order; junction bases with no gene match: 14. CDR3 DNA: TGTGCCAGCAGCCCCCCTTTTGGGCAGGGGGCTCCTGGAAACACCATATATTTT. It codes for CASSPPFGQGAPGNTIYF.

This rearrangement joins TRBV19 to TRBJ1-5; tentative D call: TRBD1 (6 bases). Germline loops: CDR1 LNHDA, CDR2 SQIVND (reference sequence). The CDR3 consists of 13 residues. V lost 4 bases to trimming and J lost 4 bases, with 8 bases between them. CDR3 amino acids: CASSRDKNQPQHF. In DNA form, the CDR3 reads TGTGCCAGTAGTAGGGACAAAAATCAGCCCCAGCATTTT.

The chain combines TRBV3-1 (or the pseudogene TRBV3-2) with TRBJ2-3, with D tentatively TRBD2 (6 bases). The CDR3 is 17 residues long. V was trimmed by 1 base and J by 9 bases, leaving 23 bases between them. Per the germline V gene, CDR1 is LGHDT and CDR2 is YNNKEL (reference sequence). The CDR3 DNA is TGTGCCAGCAGCCAAGGAAGAGGGGACTCCGGTCCAGGAACGCAGTATTTT. This gives the protein CASSQGRGDSGPGTQYF.

The J gene is TRBJ2-1, the V gene TRBV6-5, with D possibly TRBD1 on 6 matching bases. Germline V gene lookup returns CDR1 MNHEY and CDR2 SVGAGI. The V end was cut by 6 bases, the J end by 6 bases, with 12 bases between. This CDR3 region has 13 residues. In DNA, the CDR3 is TGTGCCAGCAGACCCACAGGGATCAATGAGCAGTTCTTC. Its protein is CASRPTGINEQFF.

J is TRBJ2-7 and V is TRBV19; TRBD1 matches 12 bases. The junction had 3 bases not matched to a gene; V was cut back by 5 bases and J by 4 bases. Germline V gene sequence: CDR1 LNHDA, CDR2 SQIVND (reference sequence). The CDR3 consists of 14 residues. CDR3 loop: CASSSGQGAYEQYF. The CDR3 DNA reads TGTGCCAGTAGTTCGGGACAGGGGGCTTACGAGCAGTACTTC.

V gene TRBV7-2 combines with J gene TRBJ1-1; 7 nucleotides agree with TRBD1. The trim removed 1 base at V and 5 bases at J, leaving 7 bases unmatched. The CDR3 is 15 residues long. Germline V CDR1 and CDR2: SGHTA, FQGNSA. The chain's CDR3 is CASSLGRDRRTEAFF. In nucleotides, the CDR3 is TGTGCCAGCAGCTTAGGACGGGACAGAAGGACTGAAGCTTTCTTT.

The genes are TRBV4-1 and TRBJ2-1; 10 positions match TRBD2. There are 16 residues in the CDR3. Germline trimming cut 0 bases from V and 4 bases from J; bases unmatched to any gene: 3. Looked up from germline, CDR1 is MGHRA and CDR2 is YSYEKL. CDR3 coding DNA: TGCGCCAGCAGCCAAGATGGACTAGCGGAGTACAATGAGCAGTTCTTC. Translating gives CASSQDGLAEYNEQFF.